Listed below are T cell receptor beta chains from one sample, sequenced in a study of cytomegalovirus exposure and HLA in healthy donors. The data were produced by immunoSEQ multiplex PCR, yet TCRdb's version contains in-frame clones alone and is incomplete. Among approximately 130,000 clones, 81% were seen once, and the ten largest hold about 0.71%. Sequencing used PBMCs. These receptors originate from a man aged 18-30 years in good health and CMV-seronegative. CDR3s include the opening cysteine and the closing phenylalanine or tryptophan. Fields, in order: D gene, J gene, CDR3 length, V gene, clone size, CDR3 DNA, CDR3 protein. A D gene is named only where the DNA matches it firmly. Size values are once, few and many counts, or a class for expanded clones, and some rows have none.

TRBD1,TRBJ2-7,14,TRBV30,-,TGTGCCTGGGGCAGGGGGACAGGGGCCTACGAGCAGTACTTC,CAWGRGTGAYEQYF
TRBD1,TRBJ2-5,14,TRBV30,-,TGTGCCTGGAGTGTACGAGGCAGGGGGGAGACCCAGTACTTC,CAWSVRGRGETQYF
-,TRBJ2-2,15,TRBV27,-,TGTGCCAGCAGTTTATGGTCAGAGAACACCGGGGAGCTGTTTTTT,CASSLWSENTGELFF
-,TRBJ1-3,15,TRBV28,-,TGTGCCAGCAGACGCCGGAGGTCCTTAGGAAACACCATATATTTT,CASRRRRSLGNTIYF
-,TRBJ2-2,15,TRBV10-1,-,TGCGCCAGCAGCGGACTGACCCCGAACACCGGGGAGCTGTTTTTT,CASSGLTPNTGELFF
TRBD1,TRBJ1-2,14,TRBV5-6,-,TGTGCCAGCAGCGCGGACAGGGGGGCCTATGGCTACACCTTC,CASSADRGAYGYTF
TRBD1,TRBJ2-3,17,TRBV18,-,TGTGCCAGCTCACCGTCGACAGGGAGCAAAAGTTCAGATACGCAGTATTTT,CASSPSTGSKSSDTQYF
-,TRBJ1-6,11,TRBV20-1,-,TGCAGTGCTACTAGTCCTCTAGCCCTCCACTTT,CSATSPLALHF
-,TRBJ1-5,16,TRBV4-3,-,TGCGCCAGCAGCCAAGATTTGAGAGTTGAGGTTCAGCCCCAGCATTTT,CASSQDLRVEVQPQHF
-,TRBJ2-7,14,TRBV7-8,-,TGTGCCAGCAGCTCAGCGATAAGAGCCTACGAGCAGTACTTC,CASSSAIRAYEQYF
-,TRBJ2-1,13,TRBV6-5,-,TGTGCCAGCACCCCGGAACCGCGGGGGCATCTGTTCTTC,CASTPEPRGHLFF
-,TRBJ2-6,17,TRBV30,once,TGTGCCTGGAGACGGTTTGGTTCCTACTCTGGGGCCAACGTCCTGACTTTC,CAWRRFGSYSGANVLTF
TRBD1,TRBJ1-1,17,TRBV25-1,-,TGTGCCAGCAGGGGGAGGGTACCGGGACAGGAGAACACTGAAGCTTTCTTT,CASRGRVPGQENTEAFF
-,TRBJ2-5,15,TRBV6-1,-,TGTGCCAGCAGTGAAGGGACAGGCGACGGCGGGGCCCAGTACTTC,CASSEGTGDGGAQYF
-,TRBJ2-5,15,TRBV12-1,-,TGTGCCAGCAGCTCCCCCGGGGGGGCTGGAGAGACCCAGTACTTC,CASSSPGGAGETQYF
-,TRBJ1-1,14,TRBV6-5,-,TGTGCCAGCAGCCCCCCGAGAGGGAACACTGAAGCTTTCTTT,CASSPPRGNTEAFF
TRBD2,TRBJ2-3,15,TRBV7-9,few,TGTGCCAGCAGCCGCCGGGCTAGCGGTGGAGATACGCAGTATTTT,CASSRRASGGDTQYF
-,TRBJ2-2,12,TRBV7-3,-,TGTGCCAGCAGCCGTTACACGGGGGAGCTGTTTTTT,CASSRYTGELFF
-,TRBJ1-1,15,TRBV7-9,-,TGTGCCAGCAGCTTGGCGGGGACCGGAAACACTGAAGCTTTCTTT,CASSLAGTGNTEAFF
-,TRBJ1-1,11,TRBV5-5,few,TGTGCCAGCCAGGTTAACACTGAAGCTTTCTTT,CASQVNTEAFF
-,TRBJ2-7,13,TRBV19,few,TGTGCCACCTCGGGCGGCAGGGGCTACGAGCAGTACTTC,CATSGGRGYEQYF
-,TRBJ1-6,15,TRBV6-5,-,TGTGCCAGCAGTACGGGGACTCTGGGAAGTTCACCCCTCCACTTT,CASSTGTLGSSPLHF
-,TRBJ1-3,14,TRBV28,-,TGTGCCAGCAGCCCCCTGACACGACGAAACACCATATATTTT,CASSPLTRRNTIYF
-,TRBJ2-1,16,TRBV2,-,TGTGCCATCTCAAAGGTAGACTCCCTCTCCTACAATGAGCAGTTCTTC,CAISKVDSLSYNEQFF
-,TRBJ2-2,14,TRBV10-3,few,TGTGCCATCAGGGAGGGACAAAACACCGGGGAGCTGTTTTTT,CAIREGQNTGELFF
-,TRBJ2-7,14,TRBV6-5,-,TGTGCCAGCAGTTACGGCCAGGGAGGTTACGAGCAGTACTTC,CASSYGQGGYEQYF
-,TRBJ1-6,15,TRBV10-2,-,TGCGCCAGCAGTGAGAGACAGGTCTATAATTCACCCCTCCACTTT,CASSERQVYNSPLHF
-,TRBJ1-2,14,TRBV6-5,once,TGTGCCAGCAGTCTCGCACAGACATATTATGGCTACACCTTC,CASSLAQTYYGYTF
TRBD2,TRBJ2-1,15,TRBV6-4,-,TGTGCCAGCAGTCCTCGGACTAGCGTTGTAAATGAGCAGTTCTTC,CASSPRTSVVNEQFF